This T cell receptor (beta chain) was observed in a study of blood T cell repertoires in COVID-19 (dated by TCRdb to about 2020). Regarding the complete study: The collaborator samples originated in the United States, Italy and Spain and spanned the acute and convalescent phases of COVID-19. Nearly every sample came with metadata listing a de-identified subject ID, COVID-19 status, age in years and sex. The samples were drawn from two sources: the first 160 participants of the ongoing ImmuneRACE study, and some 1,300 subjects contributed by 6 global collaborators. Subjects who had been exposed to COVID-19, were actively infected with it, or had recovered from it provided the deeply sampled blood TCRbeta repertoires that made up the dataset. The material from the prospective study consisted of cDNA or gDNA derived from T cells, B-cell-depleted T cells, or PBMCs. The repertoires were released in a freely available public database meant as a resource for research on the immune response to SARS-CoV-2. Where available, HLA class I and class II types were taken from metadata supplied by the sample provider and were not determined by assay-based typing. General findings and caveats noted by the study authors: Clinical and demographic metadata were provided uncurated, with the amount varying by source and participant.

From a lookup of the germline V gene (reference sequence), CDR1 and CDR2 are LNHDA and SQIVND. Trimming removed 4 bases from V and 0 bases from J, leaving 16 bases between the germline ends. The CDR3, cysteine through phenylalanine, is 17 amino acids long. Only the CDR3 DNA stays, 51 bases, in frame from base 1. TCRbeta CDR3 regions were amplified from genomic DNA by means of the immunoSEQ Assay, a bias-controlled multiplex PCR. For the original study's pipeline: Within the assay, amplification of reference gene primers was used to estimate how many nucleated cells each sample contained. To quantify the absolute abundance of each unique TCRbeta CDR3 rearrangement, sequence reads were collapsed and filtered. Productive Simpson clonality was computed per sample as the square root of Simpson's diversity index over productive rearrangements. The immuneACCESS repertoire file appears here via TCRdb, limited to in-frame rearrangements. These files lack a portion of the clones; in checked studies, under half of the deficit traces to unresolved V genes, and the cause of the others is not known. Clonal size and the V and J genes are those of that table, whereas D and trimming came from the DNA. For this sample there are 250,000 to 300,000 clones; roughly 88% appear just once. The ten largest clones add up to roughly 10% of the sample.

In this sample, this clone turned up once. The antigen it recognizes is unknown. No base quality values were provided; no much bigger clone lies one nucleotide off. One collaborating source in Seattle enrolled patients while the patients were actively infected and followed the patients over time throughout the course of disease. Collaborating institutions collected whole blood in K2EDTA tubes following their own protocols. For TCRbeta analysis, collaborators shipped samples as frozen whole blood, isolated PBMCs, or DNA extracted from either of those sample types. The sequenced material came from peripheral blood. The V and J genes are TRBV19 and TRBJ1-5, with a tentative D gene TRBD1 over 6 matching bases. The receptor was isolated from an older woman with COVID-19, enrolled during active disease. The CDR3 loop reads CASSTRDRTYSNQPQHF. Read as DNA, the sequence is TGTGCCAGTAGTACCAGAGACAGGACGTATAGCAATCAGCCCCAGCATTTT.